This T cell receptor (beta chain) was sequenced in a study of cytomegalovirus exposure and HLA in healthy donors. The data were produced by immunoSEQ multiplex PCR, yet TCRdb's version contains in-frame clones alone and is incomplete. The data show fewer than 200,000 clones, over 85% seen once. In the case of this clone: What it binds is unknown.

Whole-study results and caveats: Three chains linked to CMV were shown in vitro to be specific for CMV antigens.

Germline V CDR1 and CDR2: SEHNR, FQNEAQ (reference sequence). The CDR3 runs 14 residues. Unmatched junction bases numbered 4, after V lost 3 bases and J lost 4 bases. Material for sequencing was PBMCs. This chain links TRBV7-9 with TRBJ2-3; 7 nucleotides agree with TRBD2. This clonotype was obtained from a man aged 18 to 29 in good health and CMV-seropositive. The CDR3 bases are TGTGCCAGCAGCTTCGCGGGAGTGGCAGATACGCAGTATTTT. The encoded protein is CASSFAGVADTQYF.